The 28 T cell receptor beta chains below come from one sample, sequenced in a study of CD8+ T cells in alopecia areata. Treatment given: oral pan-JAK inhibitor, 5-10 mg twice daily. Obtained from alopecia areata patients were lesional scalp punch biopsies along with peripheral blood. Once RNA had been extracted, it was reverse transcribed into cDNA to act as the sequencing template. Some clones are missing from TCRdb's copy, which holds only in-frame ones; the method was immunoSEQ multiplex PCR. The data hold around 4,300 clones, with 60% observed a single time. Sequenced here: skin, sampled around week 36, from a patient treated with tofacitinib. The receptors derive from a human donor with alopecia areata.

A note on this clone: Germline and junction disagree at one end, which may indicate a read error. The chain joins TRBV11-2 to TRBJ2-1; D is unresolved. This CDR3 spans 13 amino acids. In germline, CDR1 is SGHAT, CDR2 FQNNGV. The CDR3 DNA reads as TGTGCCAGCGGCTTAGGCCCCTACAATGAGCAGTTCTTC. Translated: CASGLGPYNEQFF.

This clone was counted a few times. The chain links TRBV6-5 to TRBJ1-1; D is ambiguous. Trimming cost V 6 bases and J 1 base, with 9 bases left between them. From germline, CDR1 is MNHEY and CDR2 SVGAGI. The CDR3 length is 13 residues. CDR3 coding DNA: TGTGCCAGCAGCCATACAGAGAACACTGAAGCTTTCTTT. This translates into CASSHTENTEAFF.

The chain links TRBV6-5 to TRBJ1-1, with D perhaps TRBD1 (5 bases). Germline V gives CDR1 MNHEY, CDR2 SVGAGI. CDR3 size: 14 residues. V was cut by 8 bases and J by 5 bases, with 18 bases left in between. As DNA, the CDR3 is TGTGCCAGCTCGAGAAAGGGGAGGGGTACTGAAGCTTTCTTT. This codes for CASSRKGRGTEAFF.

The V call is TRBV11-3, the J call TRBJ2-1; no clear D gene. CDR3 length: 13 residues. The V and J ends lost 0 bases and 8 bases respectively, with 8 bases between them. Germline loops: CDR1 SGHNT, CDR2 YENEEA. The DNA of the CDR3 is TGTGCCAGCAGCTTAGATGTACGTGATGAGCAGTTCTTC. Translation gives CASSLDVRDEQFF.

CDR3 in DNA: TGCGCCAGCAGTCAAACCGGGACAGGCAATAATGAAAAACTGTTTTTT. Protein: CASSQTGTGNNEKLFF. This chain joins TRBV4-3 and TRBJ1-4, with 8 bases aligning to TRBD1. The germline V gene has CDR1 LGHNA and CDR2 YSLEER. The CDR3 contains 16 residues. The trim removed 6 bases at V and 4 bases at J, leaving 10 bases unmatched.

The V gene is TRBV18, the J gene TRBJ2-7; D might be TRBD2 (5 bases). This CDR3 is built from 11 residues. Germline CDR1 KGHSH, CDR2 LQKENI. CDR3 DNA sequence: TGTACCTCAGGAGGCGCCTACGAGCAGTACTTC. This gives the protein CTSGGAYEQYF. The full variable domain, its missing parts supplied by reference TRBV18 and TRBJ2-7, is NAGVMQNPRHLVRRRGQEARLRCSPMKGHSHVYWYRQLPEEGLKFMVYLQKENIIDESGMPKERFSAEFPKEGPSILRIQQVVRGDSAAYFCTSGGAYEQYFGPGTRLTVT.

The CDR3 DNA reads as TGTGCCAGCAGCCCGGGACACCTAAAAAACATTCAGTACTTC. It specifies CASSPGHLKNIQYF. This chain connects TRBV27 to TRBJ2-4, with a tentative D call TRBD1 (6 bases). With 6 bases removed from V and 4 bases from J, the gap between germline ends came to 13 bases. CDR3 size: 14 residues. The germline V gene encodes CDR1 MNHEY and CDR2 SMNVEV (reference sequence).

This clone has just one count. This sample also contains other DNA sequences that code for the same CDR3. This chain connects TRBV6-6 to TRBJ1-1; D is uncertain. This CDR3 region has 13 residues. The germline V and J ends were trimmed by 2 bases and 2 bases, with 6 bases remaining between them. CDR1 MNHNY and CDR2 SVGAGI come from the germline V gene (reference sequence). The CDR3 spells CASSYLGNTEAFF. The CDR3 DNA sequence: TGTGCCAGCAGTTACCTGGGTAACACTGAAGCTTTCTTT.

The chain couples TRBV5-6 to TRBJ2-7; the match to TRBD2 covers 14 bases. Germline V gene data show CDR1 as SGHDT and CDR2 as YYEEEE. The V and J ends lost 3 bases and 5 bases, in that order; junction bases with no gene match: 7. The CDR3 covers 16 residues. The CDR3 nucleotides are TGTGCCAGCAGCTCCCGACTAGCGGGAGGGACCCACGAGCAGTACTTC. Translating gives CASSSRLAGGTHEQYF.

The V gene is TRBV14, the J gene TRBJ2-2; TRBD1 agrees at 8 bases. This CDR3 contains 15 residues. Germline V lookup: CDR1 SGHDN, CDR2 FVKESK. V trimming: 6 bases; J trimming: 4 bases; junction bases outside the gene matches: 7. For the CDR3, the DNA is TGTGCCAGCAGTTTTGGACAGGGTCGCACCGGGGAGCTGTTTTTT. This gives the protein CASSFGQGRTGELFF. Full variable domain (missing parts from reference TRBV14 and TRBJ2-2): EAGVTQFPSHSVIEKGQTVTLRCDPISGHDNLYWYRRVMGKEIKFLLHFVKESKQDESGMPNNRFLAERTGGTYSTLKVQPAELEDSGVYFCASSFGQGRTGELFFGEGSRLTVL.

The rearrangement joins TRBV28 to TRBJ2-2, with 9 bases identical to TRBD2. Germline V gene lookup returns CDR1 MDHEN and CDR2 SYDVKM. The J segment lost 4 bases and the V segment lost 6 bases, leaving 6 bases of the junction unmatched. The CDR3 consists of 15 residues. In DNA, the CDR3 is TGTGCCAGCAGATATAGCGGGAGTGGCACCGGGGAGCTGTTTTTT. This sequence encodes CASRYSGSGTGELFF. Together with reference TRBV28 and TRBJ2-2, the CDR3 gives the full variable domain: DVKVTQSSRYLVKRTGEKVFLECVQDMDHENMFWYRQDPGLGLRLIYFSYDVKMKEKGDIPEGYSVSREKKERFSLILESASTNQTSMYLCASRYSGSGTGELFFGEGSRLTVL.

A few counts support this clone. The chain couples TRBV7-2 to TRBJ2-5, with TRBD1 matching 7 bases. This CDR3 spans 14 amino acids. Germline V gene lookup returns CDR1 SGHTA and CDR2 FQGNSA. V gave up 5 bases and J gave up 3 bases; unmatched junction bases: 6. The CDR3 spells CASSQGDSEETQYF. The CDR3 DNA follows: TGTGCCAGCAGCCAAGGGGACAGTGAAGAGACCCAGTACTTC.

CDR3 nucleotides: TGTGCCAGCAGCTTCCTAGCGGGAGGGCCCGGTGAGCAGTTCTTC. Protein sequence: CASSFLAGGPGEQFF. The chain combines TRBV7-8 with TRBJ2-1; 12 nucleotides line up with TRBD2. The trim removed 3 bases at V and 9 bases at J, leaving 6 bases unmatched. Per germline, CDR1 SGHVS and CDR2 FQNEAQ. This CDR3 has 15 amino acids. The full variable domain, completed using reference TRBV7-8 and TRBJ2-1, is GAGVSQSPRYKVAKRGQDVALRCDPISGHVSLFWYQQALGQGPEFLTYFQNEAQLDKSGLPSDRFFAERPEGSVSTLKIQRTQQEDSAVYLCASSFLAGGPGEQFFGPGTRLTVL.

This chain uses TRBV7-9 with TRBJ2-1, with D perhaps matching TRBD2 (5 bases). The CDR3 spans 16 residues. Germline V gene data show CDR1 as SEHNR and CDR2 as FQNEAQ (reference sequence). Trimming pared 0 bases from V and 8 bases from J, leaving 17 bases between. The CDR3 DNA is TGTGCCAGCAGCTTAGCCGTCCGCTCTCTAGCCGATGAGCAGTTCTTC. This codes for CASSLAVRSLADEQFF. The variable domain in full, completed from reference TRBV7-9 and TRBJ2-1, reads DTGVSQNPRHKITKRGQNVTFRCDPISEHNRLYWYRQTLGQGPEFLTYFQNEAQLEKSRLLSDRFSAERPKGSFSTLEIQRTEQGDSAMYLCASSLAVRSLADEQFFGPGTRLTVL.

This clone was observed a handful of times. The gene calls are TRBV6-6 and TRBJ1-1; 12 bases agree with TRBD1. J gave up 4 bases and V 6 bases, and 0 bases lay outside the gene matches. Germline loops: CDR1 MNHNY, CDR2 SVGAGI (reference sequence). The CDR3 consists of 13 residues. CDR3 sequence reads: CASRGQGATEAFF. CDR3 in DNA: TGTGCCAGCAGGGGACAGGGGGCCACTGAAGCTTTCTTT.

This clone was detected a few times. CDR3 protein: CASSPNAGTQYF. As DNA, the CDR3 is TGTGCCAGCTCACCTAACGCAGGGACCCAGTACTTC. This chain links TRBV18 with TRBJ2-5, with D uncertain. Trimming left V 3 bases short and J 7 bases short, with 9 bases between. The CDR3 is 12 amino acids. From germline, CDR1 is KGHSH and CDR2 LQKENI.

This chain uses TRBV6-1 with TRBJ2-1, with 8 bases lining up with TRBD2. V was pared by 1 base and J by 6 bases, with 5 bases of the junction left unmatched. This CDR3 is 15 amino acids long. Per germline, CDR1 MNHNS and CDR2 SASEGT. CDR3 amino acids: CASSEGLAGSNEQFF. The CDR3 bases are TGTGCCAGCAGTGAAGGGCTAGCGGGCAGCAATGAGCAGTTCTTC.

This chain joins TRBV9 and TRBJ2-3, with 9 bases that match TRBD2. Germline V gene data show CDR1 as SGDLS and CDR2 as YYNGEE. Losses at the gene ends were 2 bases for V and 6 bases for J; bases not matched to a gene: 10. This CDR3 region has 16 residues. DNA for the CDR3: TGTGCCAGCAGCGTGAGGGCGGGAGGGCCGGCGGATACGCAGTATTTT. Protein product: CASSVRAGGPADTQYF.

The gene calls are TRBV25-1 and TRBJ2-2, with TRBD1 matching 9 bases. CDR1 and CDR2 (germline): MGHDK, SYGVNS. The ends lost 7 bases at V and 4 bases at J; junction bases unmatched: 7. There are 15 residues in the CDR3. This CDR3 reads CASTTGGASTGELFF. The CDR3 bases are TGTGCCAGCACAACAGGGGGCGCGTCCACCGGGGAGCTGTTTTTT.

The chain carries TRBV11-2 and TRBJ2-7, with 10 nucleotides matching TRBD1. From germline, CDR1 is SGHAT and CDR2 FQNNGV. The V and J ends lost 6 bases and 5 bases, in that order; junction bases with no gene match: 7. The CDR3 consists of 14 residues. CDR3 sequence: CASSTDRGRHEQYF. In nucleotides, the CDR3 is TGTGCCAGCAGTACCGACAGGGGGCGGCACGAGCAGTACTTC.

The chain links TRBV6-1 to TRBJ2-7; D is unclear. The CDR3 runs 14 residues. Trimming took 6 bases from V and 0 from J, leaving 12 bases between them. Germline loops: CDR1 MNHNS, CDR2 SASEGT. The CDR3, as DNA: TGTGCCAGCAGCCCCCGTTGGGGCTCCTACGAGCAGTACTTC. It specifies CASSPRWGSYEQYF.

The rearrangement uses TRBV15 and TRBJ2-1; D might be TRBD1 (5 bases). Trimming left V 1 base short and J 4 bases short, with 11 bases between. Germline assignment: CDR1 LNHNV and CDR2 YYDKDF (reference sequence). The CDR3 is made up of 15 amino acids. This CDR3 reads CATSRARTPYNEQFF. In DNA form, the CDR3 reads TGTGCCACCAGCAGAGCCAGGACACCTTACAATGAGCAGTTCTTC.

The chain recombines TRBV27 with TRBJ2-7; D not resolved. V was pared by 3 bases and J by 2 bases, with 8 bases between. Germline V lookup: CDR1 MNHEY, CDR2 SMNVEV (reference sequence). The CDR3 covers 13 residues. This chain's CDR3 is CASSFRGAYEQYF. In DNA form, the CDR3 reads TGTGCCAGCAGTTTTCGTGGTGCCTACGAGCAGTACTTC.

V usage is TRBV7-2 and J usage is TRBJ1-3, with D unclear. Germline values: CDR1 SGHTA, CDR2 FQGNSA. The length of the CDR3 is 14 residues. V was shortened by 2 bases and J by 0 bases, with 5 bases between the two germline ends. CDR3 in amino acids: CASSLQSSGNTIYF. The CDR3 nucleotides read TGTGCCAGCAGCTTACAGAGCTCTGGAAACACCATATATTTT. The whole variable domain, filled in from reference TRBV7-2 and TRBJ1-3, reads GAGVSQSPSNKVTEKGKDVELRCDPISGHTALYWYRQSLGQGLEFLIYFQGNSAPDKSGLPSDRFSAERTGGSVSTLTIQRTQQEDSAVYLCASSLQSSGNTIYFGEGSWLTVV.

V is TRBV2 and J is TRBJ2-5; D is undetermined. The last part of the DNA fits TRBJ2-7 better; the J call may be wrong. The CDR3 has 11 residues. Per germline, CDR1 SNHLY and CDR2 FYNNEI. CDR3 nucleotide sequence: TGTGCCAGCAGTGAACTCTACGAGCAGTACTTC. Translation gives CASSELYEQYF.

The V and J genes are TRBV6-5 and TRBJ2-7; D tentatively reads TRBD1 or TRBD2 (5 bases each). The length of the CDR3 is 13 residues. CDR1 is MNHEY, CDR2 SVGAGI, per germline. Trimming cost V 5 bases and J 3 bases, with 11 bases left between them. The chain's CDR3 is CASSVAGGYEQYF. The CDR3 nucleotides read TGTGCCAGCAGTGTGGCTGGGGGCTACGAGCAGTACTTC.

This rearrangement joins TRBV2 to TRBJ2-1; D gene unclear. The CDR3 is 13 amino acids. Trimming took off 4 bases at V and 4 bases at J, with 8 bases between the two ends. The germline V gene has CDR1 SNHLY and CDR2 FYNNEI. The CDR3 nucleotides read TGTGCCAGCAGTGGTAGTCTGTACAATGAGCAGTTCTTC. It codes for CASSGSLYNEQFF.

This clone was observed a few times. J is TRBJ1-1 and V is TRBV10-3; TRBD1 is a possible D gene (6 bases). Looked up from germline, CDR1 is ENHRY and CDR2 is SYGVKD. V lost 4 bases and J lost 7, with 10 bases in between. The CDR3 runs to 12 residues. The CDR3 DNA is TGTGCCATCAGTGGGACAGTTAATGAAGCTTTCTTT. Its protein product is CAISGTVNEAFF.